These 15 T cell receptor beta chains came from one sample sequenced in a study of T cell responses to AZD1222 COVID-19 vaccine. Generated by immunoSEQ multiplex PCR, the TCRdb table keeps only in-frame clones and is missing some. The repertoire includes roughly 150,000 clones, 88% of them detected once, and roughly 5.5% sits in the top ten. Sequenced material: peripheral blood, taken on day 0 of AZD1222 vaccination. The source of these receptors is an adult in good health.

This clone occurred a few times. The chain carries TRBV7-9 and TRBJ2-7, with 11 bases identical to TRBD1. The V gene's germline CDR1 is SEHNR and CDR2 FQNEAQ (reference sequence). V trimming: 5 bases; J trimming: 6 bases; junction bases outside the gene matches: 6. CDR3 length: 14 amino acids. In DNA form, the CDR3 reads TGTGCCAGCAGCCCAGGGGGGACAGGGGGCGAGCAGTACTTC. It translates to CASSPGGTGGEQYF.

This chain joins TRBV6-5 and TRBJ1-4; no clear D. This CDR3 has 14 amino acids. The V and J ends lost 2 bases and 3 bases respectively, with 7 bases between them. Per the germline V gene, CDR1 is MNHEY and CDR2 is SVGAGI. DNA of the CDR3: TGTGCCAGCAGTTACAGGGAGGCTAATGAAAAACTGTTTTTT. The encoded protein is CASSYREANEKLFF.

The gene calls are TRBV7-3 and TRBJ2-2; 9 nucleotides agree with TRBD1. In germline, CDR1 is SGHTA, CDR2 FQGTGA. The CDR3 extends over 17 amino acids. V shed 5 bases, J shed 1 base, and the junction held 8 bases outside the gene matches. The CDR3, as DNA: TGTGCCAGCAGCCCCGGGACAGGGTTGGGGAACACCGGGGAGCTGTTTTTT. It encodes CASSPGTGLGNTGELFF.

This clone was found a few times. The chain employs TRBV6-4 and TRBJ1-2; TRBD1 is a possible D gene (5 bases). Deletions cut 2 bases from V and 4 bases from J, with 11 bases between. CDR1 is MRHNA and CDR2 is SNTAGT in the germline V gene. The length of the CDR3 is 14 residues. CDR3 loop: CASSDGGDSYGYTF. Written as DNA, the CDR3 is TGTGCCAGCAGTGACGGTGGAGACAGCTATGGCTACACCTTC.

The V and J genes are TRBV29-1 and TRBJ1-1; 8 bases map to TRBD1. The CDR3 totals 13 residues. The J segment lost 5 bases and the V segment lost 4 bases, leaving 6 bases of the junction unmatched. CDR1 and CDR2 (germline): SQVTM, ANQGSEA. The CDR3, as DNA: TGCAGCGTTGCAGGGGGCGGGAAGACTGAAGCTTTCTTT. This gives the protein CSVAGGGKTEAFF.

The V call is TRBV28, the J call TRBJ1-4, with unresolved D. Germline CDR1 and CDR2: MDHEN and SYDVKM. The CDR3 length is 14 residues. V shed 6 bases and J shed 3 bases, with 11 bases lying between them. CDR3 protein: CASRSSGPNEKLFF. The CDR3 DNA reads TGTGCCAGCAGGTCATCTGGGCCTAATGAAAAACTGTTTTTT.

The chain combines TRBV18 with TRBJ1-6, with a possible D match to TRBD1 (5 bases). Germline values: CDR1 KGHSH, CDR2 LQKENI. The CDR3 has 16 residues. V lost 3 bases and J lost 10, with 19 bases in between. CDR3 in DNA: TGTGCCAGCTCACCGACAATGGGGGGGGGAGAATCACCCCTCCACTTT. It specifies CASSPTMGGGESPLHF.

The genes are TRBV5-1 and TRBJ2-5; 11 positions match TRBD1. The J segment lost 5 bases and the V segment lost 4 bases, leaving 4 bases of the junction unmatched. Germline loops: CDR1 SGHRS, CDR2 YFSETQ. The CDR3 sequence is 14 residues long. CDR3 sequence: CASSGGQGEETQYF. The CDR3 DNA reads as TGCGCCAGCAGCGGGGGACAGGGGGAGGAGACCCAGTACTTC.

The rearrangement uses TRBV30 and TRBJ2-5; D gene uncertain. The V gene's germline CDR1 is GTSNPN and CDR2 SVGIG (reference sequence). CDR3 size: 12 residues. V shed 0 bases and J shed 5 bases, with 7 bases lying between them. CDR3 sequence: CAWSVLGETQYF. CDR3 sequence (DNA): TGTGCCTGGAGTGTACTTGGCGAGACCCAGTACTTC. Drawing the rest from reference TRBV30 and TRBJ2-5, the complete variable domain is SQTIHQWPATLVQPVGSPLSLECTVEGTSNPNLYWYRQAAGRGLQLLFYSVGIGQISSEVPQNLSASRPQDRQFILSSKKLLLSDSGFYLCAWSVLGETQYFGPGTRLLVL.

This chain links TRBV9 with TRBJ2-2, with 11 bases that match TRBD2. Trimming cost V 0 bases and J 4 bases; bases outside gene matches: 2. Germline V gene data show CDR1 as SGDLS and CDR2 as YYNGEE. CDR3 length: 16 residues. CDR3 sequence: CASSVVAGGSTGELFF. CDR3 sequence (DNA): TGTGCCAGCAGCGTAGTAGCGGGGGGGTCCACCGGGGAGCTGTTTTTT.

V and J are TRBV10-3 and TRBJ1-5, with D unclear. Trimming cost V 3 bases and J 0 bases, with 6 bases left between them. The CDR3 has 14 amino acids. Per the germline V gene, CDR1 is ENHRY and CDR2 is SYGVKD. CDR3 sequence: CAISDTNSNQPQHF. The CDR3 bases are TGTGCCATCAGTGACACTAATAGCAATCAGCCCCAGCATTTT.

This chain uses TRBV28 with TRBJ1-6; D is uncertain. V lost 6 bases and J lost 10, with 16 bases in between. The CDR3 spans 14 residues. In germline, CDR1 is MDHEN, CDR2 SYDVKM. CDR3 sequence reads: CASRPGRGSSPLHF. The CDR3 DNA follows: TGTGCCAGCAGACCTGGGAGAGGATCCTCACCCCTCCACTTT.

The chain recombines TRBV6-4 with TRBJ1-5, with TRBD1 matching over 10 bases. This CDR3 contains 16 residues. V shed 10 bases, J shed 3 bases, and the junction held 12 bases outside the gene matches. The germline gives CDR1 MRHNA, CDR2 SNTAGT. CDR3 amino acids: CANRDRGRRINQPQHF. CDR3 DNA sequence: TGTGCCAACAGGGACAGGGGTCGCAGGATCAATCAGCCCCAGCATTTT.

The CDR3 is CASSLGPRGANTGELFF. The DNA for the CDR3 is TGTGCCAGCAGCTTAGGCCCACGGGGGGCAAACACCGGGGAGCTGTTTTTT. The V call is TRBV7-2, the J call TRBJ2-2; TRBD2 is a possible D gene (7 bases). The germline V gene has CDR1 SGHTA and CDR2 FQGNSA. The CDR3 is 17 residues long. V lost 1 base, J lost 2 bases, and 14 bases lay in between.

The chain combines TRBV9 with TRBJ1-1; a weak D match, TRBD1 (6 bases). V was shortened by 4 bases and J by 1 base, with 11 bases between the two germline ends. This CDR3 is 14 amino acids long. Germline V gene sequence: CDR1 SGDLS, CDR2 YYNGEE. The CDR3 loop reads CASSLLQGNTEAFF. CDR3 DNA: TGTGCCAGCAGCCTTCTACAGGGGAACACTGAAGCTTTCTTT.